These T cell receptor beta chains were read from a single sample in a study of blood T cell repertoires in COVID-19. Method: immunoSEQ multiplex PCR; TCRdb's copy keeps in-frame clones and lacks some. The table shows a few hundred thousand clones, with around 88% occurring only once. Sequences were obtained from peripheral blood. The receptors were sampled from a woman in her twenties or thirties who had recovered from COVID-19. CDR3s include the opening cysteine and the closing phenylalanine or tryptophan. D genes are given only for firm matches. The size of a clone is reported for some rows only, either as once, few or many, or as a class for expanded clones.

abundance	v_gene	j_gene	d_gene	CDR3nt	CDR3aa
NA	TRBV19	TRBJ1-5	NA	TGTGCCAGTAGTATCCAGGGAGGCCTTAATCAGCCCCAGCATTTT	CASSIQGGLNQPQHF
NA	TRBV6-5	TRBJ2-7	NA	TGTGCCAGCAGTTACTCGGGCAGGGCCTACGAGCAGTACTTC	CASSYSGRAYEQYF
NA	TRBV3-1/TRBV3-2	TRBJ2-5	TRBD2	TGTGCCAGCAGCCATCCCCGAGGGCGGGGGGGACAAGAGACCCAGTACTTC	CASSHPRGRGGQETQYF
NA	TRBV5-4	TRBJ2-3	TRBD2	TGTGCCAGCAGCTTGGATGGCGGGGGGGCCACGGATACGCAGTATTTT	CASSLDGGGATDTQYF
NA	TRBV18	TRBJ2-1	NA	TGTGCCAGCTCACCCCCTGGAACAGCCAGTTACAATGAGCAGTTCTTC	CASSPPGTASYNEQFF
NA	TRBV9	TRBJ2-7	NA	TGTGCCAGCAGTGCAGGAATTGCCTCCTACGAGCAGTACTTC	CASSAGIASYEQYF
NA	TRBV3-1/TRBV3-2	TRBJ1-1	NA	TGTGCCAGCAGCCAAGATATTATACAGTACACTGAAGCTTTCTTT	CASSQDIIQYTEAFF
NA	TRBV10-3	TRBJ2-1	NA	TGTGCCATCAGTGAGTCGGTGAGTAATGAGCAGTTCTTC	CAISESVSNEQFF
NA	TRBV28	TRBJ2-1	NA	TGTGCCAGCAGTTCGGCGACGGGACTGACGGTCCTCCATGAGCAGTTCTTC	CASSSATGLTVLHEQFF
NA	TRBV18	TRBJ2-7	NA	TGTGCCAGCTCACCGACCGGGACACACTCCCTAGAGCAGTACTTC	CASSPTGTHSLEQYF
NA	TRBV5-4	TRBJ2-3	TRBD2	TGTGCCAGCAGCTCCGGACTAGCGGGGGGGCGGGGCACAGATACGCAGTATTTT	CASSSGLAGGRGTDTQYF
NA	TRBV4-3	TRBJ1-2	NA	TGCGCCAGCAGCCAAGATTTGCACAACCTCTATGGCTACACCTTC	CASSQDLHNLYGYTF
few	TRBV19	TRBJ1-1	NA	TGTGCCAGTAGTGTCCAGCGGAACACTGAAGCTTTCTTT	CASSVQRNTEAFF
NA	TRBV18	TRBJ2-5	TRBD1	TGTGCCAGCTCACTGGGACAGCAAGAGACCCAGTACTTC	CASSLGQQETQYF
NA	TRBV5-1	TRBJ1-4	TRBD1	TGCGCCAGCAGCTTGACAGGGGGTGGAGAAAAACTGTTTTTT	CASSLTGGGEKLFF
NA	TRBV4-1	TRBJ2-1	NA	TGCGCCAGCAGCCAAGTAAACCTAGTGAAATTTACTGAGCAGTTCTTC	CASSQVNLVKFTEQFF